Listed below are T cell receptor beta chains from one sample, sequenced in a study of CD4 T cells in relation to SARS-CoV-2 and coronaviruses. No antigen has been identified for these receptors. Here immunoSEQ multiplex PCR was the method, and the copy in TCRdb shows in-frame clones only, minus some. The table includes approximately 27,000 clones, around 75% detected once. Sequenced sample: CD4+ T cells from PBMCs, cultured in vitro. The receptors originated from a human donor in good health. CDR3s include the opening cysteine and the closing phenylalanine or tryptophan. The D gene is left open where the match is weak. Expanded clones are given a class, and other clones once, few, many or no size at all.

j_call	d_call	clone_size	v_call	cdr3_aa	cdr3_nt
TRBJ1-6	TRBD1	NA	TRBV9	CASSPSTGFNSPLHF	TGTGCCAGCAGCCCCTCGACAGGGTTTAATTCACCCCTCCACTTT
TRBJ1-1	NA	once	TRBV7-2	CASSAPGQRNTEAFF	TGTGCCAGCAGCGCCCCCGGACAAAGGAACACTGAAGCTTTCTTT
TRBJ2-1	TRBD2	once	TRBV18	CASSLAGLVRNEQFF	TGTGCCAGCTCACTCGCGGGACTAGTCCGCAATGAGCAGTTCTTC
TRBJ2-3	NA	NA	TRBV7-3	CASSLTGPYPDTQYF	TGTGCCAGCAGCCTGACGGGACCCTACCCAGATACGCAGTATTTT
TRBJ1-2	TRBD1	few	TRBV5-1	CASSLQGSYGYTF	TGCGCCAGCAGCTTACAGGGGTCATATGGCTACACCTTC
TRBJ1-2	TRBD1	medium-sized	TRBV19	CASSMVYRGDYGYTF	TGTGCCAGTAGTATGGTCTACAGGGGGGACTATGGCTACACCTTC
TRBJ2-3	NA	NA	TRBV9	CASSVGRDWGMVTDTQYF	TGTGCCAGCAGCGTAGGGAGGGACTGGGGGATGGTCACAGATACGCAGTATTTT
TRBJ1-5	NA	NA	TRBV4-3	CASSQDRGSNQPQHF	TGCGCCAGCAGCCAAGATAGAGGAAGCAATCAGCCCCAGCATTTT
TRBJ1-2	NA	few	TRBV19	CASRWAGAGYGYTF	TGTGCCAGTAGGTGGGCAGGGGCTGGCTATGGCTACACCTTC
TRBJ1-6	NA	once	TRBV4-1	CASSQGRGSYNSPLHF	TGCGCCAGCAGCCAAGGCAGGGGCTCCTATAATTCACCCCTCCACTTT
TRBJ2-2	TRBD1	NA	TRBV25-1	CASSEHRGHGGELFF	TGTGCCAGCAGTGAACATAGGGGGCACGGCGGGGAGCTGTTTTTT
TRBJ1-2	TRBD1	NA	TRBV7-3	CASSLKGADGYTF	TGTGCCAGCAGCTTAAAGGGGGCCGATGGCTACACCTTC
TRBJ2-1	TRBD2	NA	TRBV6-1	CASSEPGREITNEQFF	TGTGCCAGCAGTGAACCGGGGAGGGAAATCACCAATGAGCAGTTCTTC
TRBJ2-7	NA	NA	TRBV7-2	CASSPRDTLYEQYF	TGTGCCAGCAGCCCACGGGACACCCTCTACGAGCAGTACTTC
TRBJ1-2	TRBD1	NA	TRBV7-9	CASSQTGVSGYTF	TGTGCCAGCAGCCAGACAGGGGTTAGTGGCTACACCTTC
TRBJ1-1	TRBD1	NA	TRBV18	CASSTGGTEAFF	TGTGCCAGCAGTACAGGGGGCACTGAAGCTTTCTTT
TRBJ2-5	TRBD1	once	TRBV5-1	CASSLGGAGGEETQYF	TGCGCCAGCAGCTTGGGAGGTGCAGGGGGCGAGGAGACCCAGTACTTC
TRBJ1-2	NA	NA	TRBV5-1	CASSLEAGSNYGYTF	TGCGCCAGCAGCTTGGAGGCAGGATCCAACTATGGCTACACCTTC
TRBJ1-1	NA	NA	TRBV7-2	CASSLGTVNTEAFF	TGTGCCAGCAGCTTAGGGACGGTGAACACTGAAGCTTTCTTT
TRBJ2-3	NA	NA	TRBV5-1	CASSLGQVTSTDTQYF	TGCGCCAGCAGCTTGGGGCAGGTTACTAGCACAGATACGCAGTATTTT
TRBJ2-1	TRBD2	NA	TRBV11-3	CASSLTTSGSRNEQFF	TGTGCCAGCAGCCTTACAACTAGCGGGAGTCGCAATGAGCAGTTCTTC
TRBJ1-3	NA	once	TRBV3-1/TRBV3-2	CASTQKERGNTIYF	TGTGCCAGCACCCAAAAGGAACGTGGAAACACCATATATTTT
TRBJ2-7	NA	NA	TRBV2	CASSDQYGYYEQYF	TGTGCCAGCAGTGATCAGTACGGCTACTACGAGCAGTACTTC
TRBJ2-6	NA	NA	TRBV7-2	CASSLGGGAVYSGANVLTF	TGTGCCAGCAGCTTAGGGGGCGGGGCGGTCTACTCTGGGGCCAACGTCCTGACTTTC
TRBJ2-1	TRBD2	few	TRBV3-1/TRBV3-2	CASSPRVLAGYNEQFF	TGTGCCAGCAGCCCCCGCGTACTAGCGGGATACAATGAGCAGTTCTTC
TRBJ1-2	TRBD1	NA	TRBV4-1	CASSQDRFRQGAHGYTF	TGCGCCAGCAGCCAAGATAGGTTTCGACAGGGGGCACATGGCTACACCTTC
TRBJ2-1	TRBD2	NA	TRBV5-4	CASSAPRLGGGSDEQFF	TGTGCCAGCAGCGCCCCCCGTCTGGGCGGGGGGAGCGATGAGCAGTTCTTC
TRBJ2-3	NA	NA	TRBV7-6	CASSLVGVGVDTQYF	TGTGCCAGCAGCTTAGTGGGGGTGGGGGTGGATACGCAGTATTTT
TRBJ2-1	TRBD2	NA	TRBV5-4	CASSLDRGGAVYNEQFF	TGTGCCAGCAGCTTGGATCGGGGGGGGGCAGTCTACAATGAGCAGTTCTTC
TRBJ2-6	TRBD1	NA	TRBV4-2	CASSYNRGPGANVLTF	TGTGCCAGCAGCTACAACAGGGGGCCTGGGGCCAACGTCCTGACTTTC
TRBJ2-1	TRBD1	once	TRBV9	CASSVARGTGGWAYNEQFF	TGTGCCAGCAGCGTAGCCCGAGGGACAGGGGGCTGGGCCTACAATGAGCAGTTCTTC
TRBJ2-5	NA	few	TRBV6-6	CASRGAQETQYF	TGTGCCAGCAGAGGGGCGCAAGAGACCCAGTACTTC
TRBJ2-2	TRBD1	NA	TRBV7-3	CASSSGQITGELFF	TGTGCCAGCAGCTCGGGACAGATCACCGGGGAGCTGTTTTTT
TRBJ2-7	TRBD2	NA	TRBV29-1	CSVDASGSYEQYF	TGCAGCGTTGACGCTAGCGGGAGCTACGAGCAGTACTTC
TRBJ2-7	TRBD1	once	TRBV6-1	CASSEPRQGTDEQYF	TGTGCCAGCAGTGAACCCCGACAGGGTACCGACGAGCAGTACTTC
TRBJ1-1	NA	once	TRBV6-5	CASSYSKTGLHTEAFF	TGTGCCAGCAGTTACTCGAAGACAGGTCTTCACACTGAAGCTTTCTTT
TRBJ2-7	NA	NA	TRBV29-1	CSAIKDRYEQYF	TGCAGCGCGATTAAGGACCGCTACGAGCAGTACTTC
TRBJ2-2	NA	few	TRBV19	CASKGSEGQSYTGELFF	TGTGCAAGTAAGGGGTCGGAGGGACAGAGTTACACCGGGGAGCTGTTTTTT
TRBJ1-4	NA	NA	TRBV27	CASGGVKTNEKLFF	TGTGCCAGCGGGGGGGTGAAAACTAATGAAAAACTGTTTTTT
TRBJ2-5	TRBD2	NA	TRBV11-3	CASSFTSGGDQYF	TGTGCCAGCAGCTTTACCAGTGGGGGGGACCAGTACTTC
TRBJ2-7	NA	NA	TRBV5-8	CASSSWWGLLVNLDEQYF	TGTGCCAGCAGCTCCTGGTGGGGCCTTCTGGTCAACTTGGACGAGCAGTACTTC
TRBJ2-7	NA	NA	TRBV2	CASSGPSYEQYF	TGTGCCAGCAGTGGCCCTTCCTACGAGCAGTACTTC
TRBJ1-3	NA	once	TRBV9	CASSVDYQGGGNTIYF	TGTGCCAGCAGCGTAGACTACCAGGGAGGTGGAAACACCATATATTTT
TRBJ1-2	NA	NA	TRBV7-2	CASSLDVGRNYGYTF	TGTGCCAGCAGCTTAGATGTTGGGAGAAACTATGGCTACACCTTC
TRBJ1-3	NA	NA	TRBV2	CASTQGLGNTIYF	TGTGCCAGCACCCAGGGTTTAGGAAACACCATATATTTT
TRBJ1-4	NA	NA	TRBV2	CASSLRGGGGEKLFF	TGTGCCAGCAGCCTTCGGGGAGGCGGCGGTGAAAAACTGTTTTTT
TRBJ2-2	TRBD2	NA	TRBV4-1	CASSGGGVNTGELFF	TGCGCCAGCAGCGGCGGGGGAGTCAACACCGGGGAGCTGTTTTTT
TRBJ1-1	NA	NA	TRBV3-1/TRBV3-2	CASSQVAANTEAFF	TGTGCCAGCAGCCAAGTAGCAGCTAACACTGAAGCTTTCTTT